Reported below is one T cell receptor (beta chain). Its specificity is not known. Sorts performed in triplicate captured 250,000 to 350,000 cells each from every CD8+ T cell subset. The data were taken from a study of CXCR3-negative and CXCR3-positive naive CD8 T cells. Broader study findings: Relative to memory CD8+ cells, whose diversity was much lower, both naive subsets had comparably high diversity. Naive cells used TRBV-TRBJ genes in much the same way whether CXCR3-negative or CXCR3-positive; memory cells did not.

All TRB cDNA libraries came from 5' RACE performed with UMI labels. Reanalyzing the 5' RACE reads, TCRdb keeps one entry per CDR3 protein, without DNA. This sample contains some 40,000 distinct CDR3 sequences. Germline CDR1 MDHEN, CDR2 SYDVKM. This CDR3 spans 16 amino acids. The V gene is TRBV28, the J gene TRBJ2-7. This TCR was recovered from a human donor in good health. Some clones in this sample may be carry-over from other donors' samples. The specimen was memory CD8+ T cells from blood. CDR3 residues: CASSLYSETLTYEQYF.